This record looks at one T cell receptor beta chain sequence and its context. Its antigen is unknown. No per-base quality is available; no much larger clone lies one base away. The sample originates from a study of blood T cell repertoires in COVID-19 (dated by TCRdb to 2019 to 2021). Some background on the complete study: Samples from collaborators originated in the United States, Italy and Spain and spanned both the acute and convalescent phases of COVID-19. Sample metadata almost always included a de-identified subject ID, COVID-19 status, age in years and sex. Samples were obtained from the ongoing ImmuneRACE study (first 160 participants) and from over 1,000 subjects provided by 6 global collaborators. HLA class I and class II types, where available, came from metadata supplied by the sample provider rather than from assay-based typing. The prospective study material was composed of cDNA or gDNA derived from T cells, B-cell-depleted T cells, or PBMCs. Deeply sampled blood TCRbeta repertoires from subjects exposed to, actively infected with, or recovered from COVID-19 were included in the dataset. The repertoires were made available in a free public database intended to serve as a resource for research on the immune response to SARS-CoV-2.

General findings and caveats noted by the study authors: The amount of clinical and demographic metadata varied by source and participant and was provided uncurated.

Per the germline V gene, MGHRA is the CDR1 and YSYEKL is the CDR2. The CDR3 spans 17 residues, from the cysteine through the phenylalanine. Only the CDR3 part of the read is kept: 51 bases, read in frame from the first base. Unmatched junction bases come to 11, with V trimmed by 2 bases and J by 7 bases. The immunoSEQ Assay, a bias-controlled multiplex PCR, was used to amplify TCRbeta CDR3 regions from genomic DNA. For the original study's pipeline: Within the assay, amplification of reference gene primers was used to estimate how many nucleated cells each sample contained. To quantify the absolute abundance of each unique TCRbeta CDR3 rearrangement, sequence reads were collapsed and filtered. Productive Simpson clonality was computed per sample as the square root of Simpson's diversity index over productive rearrangements. TCRdb re-hosts the immuneACCESS table, in-frame sequences only. Its copies lack some clones; in the studies checked, an unresolved V gene accounts for under half of them, and the cause for the rest is not known. D and trimming come from the DNA, and the V and J calls and clone size come from that table. A total of about 13,000 clones appear in this sample, roughly 88% of them only once. The top ten constitute 12% to 15% of the sample.

Collaborating institutions collected whole blood in K2EDTA tubes following their own protocols. Collaborator samples were shipped for TCRbeta analysis as frozen whole blood, isolated PBMCs, or DNA extracted from either sample type. This receptor was identified in a human donor in a cohort sampled during active COVID-19. The sequence joins TRBV4-1 to TRBJ1-2, with 12 central nucleotides matching TRBD1. The sample was peripheral blood. The CDR3 region: CASSQTGTGGGIGGYTF. The bases read TGCGCCAGCAGCCAAACCGGGACAGGGGGCGGTATAGGTGGCTACACCTTC.